This T cell receptor (beta chain) was sequenced for a study of blood T cell repertoires in COVID-19. This clone has only a few counts. Profiling relied on immunoSEQ multiplex PCR, and the TCRdb table lists in-frame clones only, not all of them. The sample yields 65,000 to 90,000 clones, around 77% seen once. The V gene end was trimmed by 4 bases and the J gene end by 3 bases; junction bases not matched to a gene: 21. The germline CDR1 and CDR2 sequences are SGHRS and YFSETQ. This CDR3 is built from 19 residues. This chain connects TRBV5-1 to TRBJ1-1; 7 nucleotides line up with TRBD1. The sequence derives from a man between 65 and 80 years old with active or convalescent COVID-19. What was sequenced was peripheral blood. CDR3 in DNA: TGCGCCAGCAGCCCTCCGGGACAGAAGCCAACTGAGAAGTACACTGAAGCTTTCTTT. This sequence encodes CASSPPGQKPTEKYTEAFF.